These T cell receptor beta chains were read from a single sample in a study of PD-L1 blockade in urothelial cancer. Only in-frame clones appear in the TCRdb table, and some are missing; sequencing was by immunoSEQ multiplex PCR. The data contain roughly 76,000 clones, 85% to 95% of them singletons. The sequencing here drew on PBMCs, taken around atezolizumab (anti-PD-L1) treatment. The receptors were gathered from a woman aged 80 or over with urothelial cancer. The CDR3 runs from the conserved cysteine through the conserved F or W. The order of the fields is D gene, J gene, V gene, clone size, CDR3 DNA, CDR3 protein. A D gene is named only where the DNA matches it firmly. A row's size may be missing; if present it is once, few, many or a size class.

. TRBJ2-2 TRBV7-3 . TGTGCCAGCAGCTTTGTCGCGGGGAGCACCGGGGAGCTGTTTTTT CASSFVAGSTGELFF
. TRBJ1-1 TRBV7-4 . TGTGCCAGCAGCCCACCGGGTGCAGGGGACGGAACTGAAGCTTTCTTT CASSPPGAGDGTEAFF
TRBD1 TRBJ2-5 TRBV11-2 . TGTGCCAGCAGCCCATCGATCTCGACAGGGAACCAAGAGACCCAGTACTTC CASSPSISTGNQETQYF
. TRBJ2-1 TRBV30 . TGTGCCTGGAGCCCTCGGGGGAGCTCCTACAATGAGCAGTTCTTC CAWSPRGSSYNEQFF
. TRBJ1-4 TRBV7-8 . TGTGCCAGCAGCGTACAGGGCTTAAATGAAAAACTGTTTTTT CASSVQGLNEKLFF
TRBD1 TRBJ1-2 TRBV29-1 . TGCAGCGTTCTCCGGGACAGGAACTATGGCTACACCTTC CSVLRDRNYGYTF
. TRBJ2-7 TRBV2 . TGTGCCAGCATCGAGAGTGGCGGGATCGCCTACGAGCAGTACTTC CASIESGGIAYEQYF
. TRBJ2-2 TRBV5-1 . TGCGCCAGCAGCTTGTTGGGAGGAACCGGGGAGCTGTTTTTT CASSLLGGTGELFF
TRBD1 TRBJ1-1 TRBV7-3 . TGTGCCAGCAAGGTACAGGGGGCAGGAAACACTGAAGCTTTCTTT CASKVQGAGNTEAFF
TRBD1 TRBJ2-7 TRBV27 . TGTGCCAGCAGTTTAGCGACAGGGGGCATCTACGAGCAGTACTTC CASSLATGGIYEQYF
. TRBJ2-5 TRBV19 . TGTGCCAGTAGTATAGCAGGGGTTGGGACCCAGTACTTC CASSIAGVGTQYF
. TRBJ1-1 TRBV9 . TGTGCCAGCAGCGCAACAGGGTTTAACACTGAAGCTTTCTTT CASSATGFNTEAFF
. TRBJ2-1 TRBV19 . TGTGCCAGTAGTATAATGGAGCAAAGCTCCTACAATGAGCAGTTCTTC CASSIMEQSSYNEQFF
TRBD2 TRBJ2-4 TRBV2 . TGTGCCAGCGGTGAGGAGAGGGGAACTAGCGGGAGGCCCGAAGCCAAAAACATTCAGTACTTC CASGEERGTSGRPEAKNIQYF
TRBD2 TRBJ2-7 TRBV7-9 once TGTGCCAGCAGCTCGGGACTAGCGGGAGGGTGGCCCTCCTACGAGCAGTACTTC CASSSGLAGGWPSYEQYF
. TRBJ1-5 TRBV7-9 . TGTGCCAGCAGCTTAGGATTGACAAAAGATAGCAATCAGCCCCAGCATTTT CASSLGLTKDSNQPQHF
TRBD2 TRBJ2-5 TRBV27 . TGTGCCAGCAGTTCAACTAGCGGAAGACAAGAGACCCAGTACTTC CASSSTSGRQETQYF
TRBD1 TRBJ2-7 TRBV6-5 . TGTGCCAGCAGGCAAAGACAGGGCTTCCCCTACGAGCAGTACTTC CASRQRQGFPYEQYF
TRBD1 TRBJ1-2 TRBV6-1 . TGTGCCAGCAGTGTATGGTTCGGACAGGCTGAATATGGCTACACCTTC CASSVWFGQAEYGYTF
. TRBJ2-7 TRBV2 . TGTGCCAGCACGGGTGAATTCTACGAGCAGTACTTC CASTGEFYEQYF
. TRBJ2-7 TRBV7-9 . TGTGCCAGCAGCTTATCACTTTCTTTGGTTGCGGATTGGAGCGAGCAGTACTTC CASSLSLSLVADWSEQYF
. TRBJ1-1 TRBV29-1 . TGCAGCGTTGAAGTTCCTCGGCAGGATAACACTGAAGCTTTCTTT CSVEVPRQDNTEAFF
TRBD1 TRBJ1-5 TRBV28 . TGTGCCAGCAGTTTACCCCCCGGGTCAGGACAGGGAGCTGGTCAGCCCCAGCATTTT CASSLPPGSGQGAGQPQHF
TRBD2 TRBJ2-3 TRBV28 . TGTGCCAGCAGTTTTGGACTAGCGACTGGAGATACGCAGTATTTT CASSFGLATGDTQYF
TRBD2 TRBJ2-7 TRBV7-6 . TGTGCCAGCAGCCCCGTTCACCTAAGCGGAGCGGGAGTCCGCGAGCAGTACTTC CASSPVHLSGAGVREQYF
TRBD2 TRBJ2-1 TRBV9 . TGTGCCAGCAGCCCCGGGACTAGCGGGAACAATGAGCAGTTCTTC CASSPGTSGNNEQFF
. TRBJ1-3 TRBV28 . TGTGCCAGCAGTTCAGGCGCTGGAAACACCATATATTTT CASSSGAGNTIYF
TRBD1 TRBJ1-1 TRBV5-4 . TGTGCCAGCAGCACCCCGACAGGGGCGGGGACTGAAGCTTTCTTT CASSTPTGAGTEAFF
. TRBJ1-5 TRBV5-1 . TGCGCCAGCAGTCGGGACGGGGAGGGCAATCAGCCCCAGCATTTT CASSRDGEGNQPQHF
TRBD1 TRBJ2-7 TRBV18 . TGTGCCAGCTCACCACCGGCAGGGGGCTACGAGCAGTACTTC CASSPPAGGYEQYF
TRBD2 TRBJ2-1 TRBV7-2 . TGTGCCAGCAGCTCGACTAGCGGGGGATACAATGAGCAGTTCTTC CASSSTSGGYNEQFF
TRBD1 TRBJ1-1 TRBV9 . TGTGCCAGCAGCTTACAGGGGGGCACTGAAGCTTTCTTT CASSLQGGTEAFF
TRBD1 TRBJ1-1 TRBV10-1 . TGCGCCAGCAGACAGGGGCTCGAAACTGAAGCTTTCTTT CASRQGLETEAFF
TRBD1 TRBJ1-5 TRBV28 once TGTGCCAGCAGTTACCCCGGGACAGGGGGCGGTCAGCCCCAGCATTTT CASSYPGTGGGQPQHF
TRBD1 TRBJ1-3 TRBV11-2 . TGTGCCAGCAGCTGGGGACAGGGGGGTTCTTATGGAAACACCATATATTTT CASSWGQGGSYGNTIYF
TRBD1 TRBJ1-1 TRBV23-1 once TGCGCCAGCAGCCCGGGACAGGGGAACACTGAAGCTTTCTTT CASSPGQGNTEAFF
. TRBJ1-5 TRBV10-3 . TGTGCCATCAGTGAGGGCCTGAGCAATCAGCCCCAGCATTTT CAISEGLSNQPQHF
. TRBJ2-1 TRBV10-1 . TGCGCCAGCAGTTCCGGGATTTACAATGAGCAGTTCTTC CASSSGIYNEQFF
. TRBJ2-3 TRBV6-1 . TGTGCCAGCAGTGGCCGGGAGTGGGCAGATACGCAGTATTTT CASSGREWADTQYF
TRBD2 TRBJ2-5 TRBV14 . TGTGCCAGCAGCCCTTCTTGGACTAGCGGGATGCAAGAGACCCAGTACTTC CASSPSWTSGMQETQYF
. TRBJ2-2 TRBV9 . TGTGCCAGCAGCAGCCCCAAGGGGGGGCCCCTTGCCACCGGGGAGCTGTTTTTT CASSSPKGGPLATGELFF
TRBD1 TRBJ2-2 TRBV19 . TGTGCCAGTAGCTCCAGAGGCAGGGGGCTTGTTACCGGGGAGCTGTTTTTT CASSSRGRGLVTGELFF
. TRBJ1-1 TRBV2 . TGTGCCAGCGGGGTCGGGGTGGGATGGACTGAAGCTTTCTTT CASGVGVGWTEAFF
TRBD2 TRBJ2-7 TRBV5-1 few TGCGCCAGCAGCGAACTAGCGAACTCCTACGAGCAGTACTTC CASSELANSYEQYF
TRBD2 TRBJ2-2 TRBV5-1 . TGCGCCAGCAGCTCGGGACTAGCGGGAGTGGTAGGCGGGGAGCTGTTTTTT CASSSGLAGVVGGELFF
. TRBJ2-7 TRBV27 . TGTGCCAGCACCCCACGGGGGGCTAGAGGTCTCCACGAGCAGTACTTC CASTPRGARGLHEQYF
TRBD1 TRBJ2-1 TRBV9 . TGTGCCAGCAGCGAACAGGGGGGAGCTGGTGGGCGGCAGTTCTTC CASSEQGGAGGRQFF
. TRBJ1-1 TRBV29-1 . TGCAGCGTTGAAGATGTAATTTTAATGAACACTGAAGCTTTCTTT CSVEDVILMNTEAFF
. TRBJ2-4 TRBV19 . TGTGCCAGTACTCAGACAGGACCCGCCAAAAACATTCAGTACTTC CASTQTGPAKNIQYF
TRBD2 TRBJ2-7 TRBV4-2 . TGTGCCAGCAGCCAAGATCGGGCTAGCGGAACCTACGAGCAGTACTTC CASSQDRASGTYEQYF
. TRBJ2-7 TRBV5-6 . TGTGCCAGCAGCGGCAACTCCTACGAGCAGTACTTC CASSGNSYEQYF